A single sample gave rise to the 10 T cell receptor beta chains below, sequenced in a study of cytomegalovirus exposure and HLA in healthy donors. The primer mix had 60 Vbeta and 13 Jbeta primers. Repertoires were generated with immunoSEQ multiplex PCR, while TCRdb's copy carries only in-frame clones and drops some. In the table there are roughly 200,000 clones, around 75% of which are singletons. The sample comprised PBMCs. Receptor source: a male donor in good health and CMV-seronegative.

The gene calls are TRBV28 and TRBJ2-7, with 9 bases lining up with TRBD2. J lost 0 bases, V lost 7 bases, and 4 bases had no gene match. The CDR3 runs to 14 residues. The V gene's germline CDR1 is MDHEN and CDR2 SYDVKM. This chain's CDR3 is CASTLAGNSYEQYF. The CDR3 nucleotides read TGTGCCAGCACCCTAGCGGGGAACTCCTACGAGCAGTACTTC.

This clone was detected a few times. The rearrangement uses TRBV12-5 and TRBJ2-2; 13 positions agree with TRBD2. The CDR3 runs to 16 residues. Trimming cost V 5 bases and J 8 bases; bases outside gene matches: 8. Germline V gene sequence: CDR1 LGHNT, CDR2 FRNRAP. The CDR3 loop is CASGLGLAGVSGELFF. As DNA, the CDR3 is TGTGCTAGTGGTCTCGGACTAGCGGGAGTGTCGGGGGAGCTGTTTTTT.

The chain is built from TRBV6-5 and TRBJ2-1; 9 bases are a match to TRBD2. The ends lost 2 bases at V and 4 bases at J; junction bases unmatched: 3. This CDR3 spans 15 amino acids. Germline CDR1 and CDR2: MNHEY and SVGAGI. CDR3 nucleotides: TGTGCCAGCAGTTACCCCCTAGCGGGGTACAATGAGCAGTTCTTC. It specifies CASSYPLAGYNEQFF.

There are a few counts of this clone. V usage is TRBV6-5 and J usage is TRBJ1-1; 9 bases are a match to TRBD1. Per germline, CDR1 MNHEY and CDR2 SVGAGI. V was clipped by 4 bases and J by 8 bases; unmatched bases: 8. CDR3 length: 14 residues. The CDR3 reads CASSWETGGGEAFF. CDR3 nucleotides: TGTGCCAGCAGTTGGGAGACAGGGGGAGGCGAAGCTTTCTTT.

The J gene is TRBJ1-5, the V gene TRBV21-1; the D call of TRBD1 is as the table states it, not checked on the DNA. TRBV21-1 is tagged as a pseudogene. The CDR3 consists of 16 residues. In DNA form, the CDR3 reads TGTGCCAGCAAATTACCCGGGACAGGGAGCAATCAGCCCCAGCATTTT. It translates to CASKLPGTGSNQPQHF.

The CDR3, as DNA: TGTGCCAGTAAGAGAGATCTAGCGGGGAAATACGAGCAGTACTTC. This sequence encodes CASKRDLAGKYEQYF. J is TRBJ2-7 and V is TRBV19, with TRBD2 matching over 9 bases. CDR1 LNHDA and CDR2 SQIVND come from the germline V gene (reference sequence). The CDR3 loop spans 15 amino acids. V lost 7 bases to trimming and J lost 4 bases; unmatched junction nucleotides: 11.

The rearrangement joins TRBV29-1 to TRBJ2-1, with 7 bases lining up with TRBD2. The CDR3 covers 12 residues. The V and J ends lost 7 bases and 9 bases, in that order; junction bases with no gene match: 9. CDR1 SQVTM and CDR2 ANQGSEA come from the germline V gene. The chain's CDR3 is CSGAGTNGEQFF. In DNA form, the CDR3 reads TGCAGCGGGGCCGGGACTAACGGTGAGCAGTTCTTC.

This chain links TRBV6-1 with TRBJ2-1; 9 bases line up with TRBD2. The CDR3 spans 17 residues. Germline V gene sequence: CDR1 MNHNS, CDR2 SASEGT. The J segment lost 7 bases and the V segment lost 3 bases, leaving 13 bases of the junction unmatched. The CDR3 bases are TGTGCCAGCAGTGATCGTTGGGGCGGGGGGGCTTTTAATGAGCAGTTCTTC. Its protein is CASSDRWGGGAFNEQFF.

The V call is TRBV7-9, the J call TRBJ2-1; 7 nucleotides agree with TRBD2. The germline gives CDR1 SEHNR, CDR2 FQNEAQ (reference sequence). Unmatched junction bases numbered 5, after V lost 5 bases and J lost 4 bases. The CDR3 loop spans 14 amino acids. CDR3 nucleotide sequence: TGTGCCAGCAGCGATCGTAGCGGGTACAATGAGCAGTTCTTC. Translating it yields CASSDRSGYNEQFF.

The V gene is TRBV5-1, the J gene TRBJ2-1; 10 bases match TRBD2. The CDR3 runs to 15 residues. Germline CDR1 and CDR2: SGHRS and YFSETQ. The V segment lost 2 bases and the J segment 4 bases; nucleotides outside the gene matches: 3. The CDR3, as DNA: TGCGCCAGCAGCTTCGGACTAGCGGTTTACAATGAGCAGTTCTTC. As protein: CASSFGLAVYNEQFF.